A selection of T cell receptor beta chains follows, all from one sample in a study of early T cells in non-severe SARS-CoV-2 infection. Each CDR3 protein is one row after TCRdb ran MiXCR on the 5' RACE reads. The sample includes 75,000 to 80,000 distinct CDR3 sequences, around 11% of them seen just once. The starting material was whole blood, obtained at baseline. These receptor sequences come from an adult who was a healthcare worker with PCR-confirmed SARS-CoV-2 infection or an uninfected control (not recorded which). CDR3s include the opening cysteine and the closing phenylalanine or tryptophan. The order of the fields is CDR3 DNA, CDR3 protein, V gene, CDR3 length, D gene, clone size, J gene. The D gene is left open where the match is weak. A row's size may be missing; if present it is once, few, many or a size class.

CDR3nt: TGTGCCAGCATCGCGACAGGCGTTAACACCGGGGAGCTGTTTTTT; CDR3aa: CASIATGVNTGELFF; v_gene: TRBV6-1; len: 15; d_gene: .; abundance: few; j_gene: TRBJ2-2
CDR3nt: TGTGCCAGCAGTTACTCGAGATTCATCGTCGGGGGGAACACTGAAGCTTTCTTT; CDR3aa: CASSYSRFIVGGNTEAFF; v_gene: TRBV6-5; len: 18; d_gene: .; abundance: many; j_gene: TRBJ1-1
CDR3nt: TGTGCCAGCAGTGGGCTAGGTCACTTGCGAACCTACGAGCAGTACTTC; CDR3aa: CASSGLGHLRTYEQYF; v_gene: TRBV25-1; len: 16; d_gene: .; abundance: .; j_gene: TRBJ2-7
CDR3nt: TGTGCCAGCAGCTCCACCGATCAGCCCCAGCATTTT; CDR3aa: CASSSTDQPQHF; v_gene: TRBV11-2; len: 12; d_gene: .; abundance: many; j_gene: TRBJ1-5
CDR3nt: TGTGCCAGCAGCTTTGAGCGGGGGGATTACACAGATACGCAGTATTTT; CDR3aa: CASSFERGDYTDTQYF; v_gene: TRBV5-6; len: 16; d_gene: TRBD2; abundance: .; j_gene: TRBJ2-3
CDR3nt: TGTGCCAGCAGCCGAAGCGGGGACTCCTACGAGCAGTACTTC; CDR3aa: CASSRSGDSYEQYF; v_gene: TRBV3-1; len: 14; d_gene: TRBD2; abundance: few; j_gene: TRBJ2-7
CDR3nt: TGCAGCGCCACCGGGACAGGGGGCGGAAAACTGTTTTTT; CDR3aa: CSATGTGGGKLFF; v_gene: TRBV29-1; len: 13; d_gene: TRBD1; abundance: many; j_gene: TRBJ1-4
CDR3nt: TGTGCCAGCAGCTTCCGGAACTATGGCTACACCTTC; CDR3aa: CASSFRNYGYTF; v_gene: TRBV7-2; len: 12; d_gene: .; abundance: few; j_gene: TRBJ1-2
CDR3nt: TGTGCCAGCAGCTTAGCCCCACGGGAGGAGCTGTTTTTT; CDR3aa: CASSLAPREELFF; v_gene: TRBV11-3; len: 13; d_gene: .; abundance: few; j_gene: TRBJ2-2
CDR3nt: TGTGCCAGCAGCCAAGATCCCCAGGGTCGACAGCCCCAGCATTTT; CDR3aa: CASSQDPQGRQPQHF; v_gene: TRBV3-1; len: 15; d_gene: .; abundance: many; j_gene: TRBJ1-5
CDR3nt: TGTGCCAGTAGTACGGAGGGCGGTAGTGGTCAGCCCCAGCATTTT; CDR3aa: CASSTEGGSGQPQHF; v_gene: TRBV19; len: 15; d_gene: .; abundance: many; j_gene: TRBJ1-5
CDR3nt: TGTGCCAGCAGCCCCCCCGGGACACACGGCACCGGGGAGCTGTTTTTT; CDR3aa: CASSPPGTHGTGELFF; v_gene: TRBV28; len: 16; d_gene: .; abundance: .; j_gene: TRBJ2-2
CDR3nt: TGTGCCAGCAGCTTGGCGCCAGGGGGCAAAACTGAAGCTTTCTTT; CDR3aa: CASSLAPGGKTEAFF; v_gene: TRBV5-5; len: 15; d_gene: TRBD1; abundance: few; j_gene: TRBJ1-1
CDR3nt: TGTGCCAGCAGCAGACAGGGGGCTTTGGAGACCCAGTACTTC; CDR3aa: CASSRQGALETQYF; v_gene: TRBV7-2; len: 14; d_gene: TRBD1; abundance: few; j_gene: TRBJ2-5
CDR3nt: TGTGCCAGCAGCGTAGAATCCCGAAGCTCCTATAATTCACCCCTCCACTTT; CDR3aa: CASSVESRSSYNSPLHF; v_gene: TRBV9; len: 17; d_gene: .; abundance: many; j_gene: TRBJ1-6
CDR3nt: TGCAGCGCGCCGGGGACAAGTTACACAGATACGCAGTATTTT; CDR3aa: CSAPGTSYTDTQYF; v_gene: TRBV29-1; len: 14; d_gene: .; abundance: .; j_gene: TRBJ2-3
CDR3nt: TGTGCCAGCAGCCTAATGGGCGGGGGGATGAATGAGCAGTTCTTC; CDR3aa: CASSLMGGGMNEQFF; v_gene: TRBV6-5; len: 15; d_gene: TRBD2; abundance: .; j_gene: TRBJ2-1
CDR3nt: TGTGCCAGCAAGCATAGTCTGGAGCAGTTCTTC; CDR3aa: CASKHSLEQFF; v_gene: TRBV11-2; len: 11; d_gene: .; abundance: few; j_gene: TRBJ2-1
CDR3nt: TGTGCCAGCAGCCGGACTAGCGGGGTGCCCTGGAATGAGCAGTTCTTC; CDR3aa: CASSRTSGVPWNEQFF; v_gene: TRBV7-2; len: 16; d_gene: TRBD2; abundance: .; j_gene: TRBJ2-1
CDR3nt: TGTGCCATGGGGACTAGCAGTGCAGATACGCAGTATTTT; CDR3aa: CAMGTSSADTQYF; v_gene: TRBV10-3; len: 13; d_gene: TRBD2; abundance: .; j_gene: TRBJ2-3
CDR3nt: TGTGCCAGCAGTCCAAGGCTAAGGGTGGCGTACGAGCAGTACTTC; CDR3aa: CASSPRLRVAYEQYF; v_gene: TRBV27; len: 15; d_gene: .; abundance: many; j_gene: TRBJ2-7
CDR3nt: TGTGCCAGCAGCGCCGGGACAGGTGAAAAACTGTTTTTT; CDR3aa: CASSAGTGEKLFF; v_gene: TRBV7-9; len: 13; d_gene: TRBD1; abundance: .; j_gene: TRBJ1-4
CDR3nt: TGTGCCAGCAGCTTAAGGGGCATCACCGGGGAGCTGTTTTTT; CDR3aa: CASSLRGITGELFF; v_gene: TRBV11-2; len: 14; d_gene: .; abundance: many; j_gene: TRBJ2-2
CDR3nt: TGCGCCAGCAGCCAAGATATAAGGGTCGAGACCCAGTACTTC; CDR3aa: CASSQDIRVETQYF; v_gene: TRBV4-3; len: 14; d_gene: .; abundance: many; j_gene: TRBJ2-5
CDR3nt: TGTGCCAGCAGCGTAGATACGGGGTTCACCTACGAGCAGTACTTC; CDR3aa: CASSVDTGFTYEQYF; v_gene: TRBV9; len: 15; d_gene: .; abundance: few; j_gene: TRBJ2-7
CDR3nt: TGTGCCAGCAGTTACCCCCGGCTAGCGGAGGACACCGGGGAGCTGTTTTTT; CDR3aa: CASSYPRLAEDTGELFF; v_gene: TRBV6-2/TRBV6-3; len: 17; d_gene: TRBD2; abundance: few; j_gene: TRBJ2-2
CDR3nt: TGTGCCAGCAGCTGGGGACGGGCGAACACCGGGGAGCTGTTTTTT; CDR3aa: CASSWGRANTGELFF; v_gene: TRBV7-2; len: 15; d_gene: .; abundance: .; j_gene: TRBJ2-2
CDR3nt: TGTGCCAGCAGCCAAGATCCAGCAGGGGAGAATTCACCCCTCCACTTT; CDR3aa: CASSQDPAGENSPLHF; v_gene: TRBV4-2; len: 16; d_gene: .; abundance: .; j_gene: TRBJ1-6
CDR3nt: TGTGCCAGCAGCTTTGTTCTCCCAGGGCTTGATGAGCAGTTCTTC; CDR3aa: CASSFVLPGLDEQFF; v_gene: TRBV11-2; len: 15; d_gene: .; abundance: .; j_gene: TRBJ2-1
CDR3nt: TGCAGTGCTAGCGGGGACGGCTACACAGATACGCAGTATTTT; CDR3aa: CSASGDGYTDTQYF; v_gene: TRBV20-1; len: 14; d_gene: .; abundance: many; j_gene: TRBJ2-3
CDR3nt: TGTGCCAGCAGCGCCGTTTTCTCGGGGGAGCAGTACTTC; CDR3aa: CASSAVFSGEQYF; v_gene: TRBV7-8; len: 13; d_gene: .; abundance: many; j_gene: TRBJ2-7
CDR3nt: TGTGCCAGCAGCTCAGGGGGCTGGGACGGGGAGCTGTTTTTT; CDR3aa: CASSSGGWDGELFF; v_gene: TRBV7-2; len: 14; d_gene: TRBD1; abundance: .; j_gene: TRBJ2-2
CDR3nt: TGCGCCAGCAGTGACGCCCTTGACAGGGCTAACTATGGCTACACCTTC; CDR3aa: CASSDALDRANYGYTF; v_gene: TRBV10-2; len: 16; d_gene: TRBD1; abundance: .; j_gene: TRBJ1-2
CDR3nt: TGCGCCAGCAGCGAGGAAAGGAGCTCCTACGAGCAGTACTTC; CDR3aa: CASSEERSSYEQYF; v_gene: TRBV4-3; len: 14; d_gene: .; abundance: few; j_gene: TRBJ2-7
CDR3nt: TGTGCCAGCAGCTTAAGTGGAACTGAAGTTTTCTTT; CDR3aa: CASSLSGTEVFF; v_gene: TRBV7-9; len: 12; d_gene: .; abundance: .; j_gene: TRBJ1-1
CDR3nt: TGTGCCAGCAGGAACAGGAGAAACTATGGCTACACCTTC; CDR3aa: CASRNRRNYGYTF; v_gene: TRBV6-5; len: 13; d_gene: .; abundance: few; j_gene: TRBJ1-2